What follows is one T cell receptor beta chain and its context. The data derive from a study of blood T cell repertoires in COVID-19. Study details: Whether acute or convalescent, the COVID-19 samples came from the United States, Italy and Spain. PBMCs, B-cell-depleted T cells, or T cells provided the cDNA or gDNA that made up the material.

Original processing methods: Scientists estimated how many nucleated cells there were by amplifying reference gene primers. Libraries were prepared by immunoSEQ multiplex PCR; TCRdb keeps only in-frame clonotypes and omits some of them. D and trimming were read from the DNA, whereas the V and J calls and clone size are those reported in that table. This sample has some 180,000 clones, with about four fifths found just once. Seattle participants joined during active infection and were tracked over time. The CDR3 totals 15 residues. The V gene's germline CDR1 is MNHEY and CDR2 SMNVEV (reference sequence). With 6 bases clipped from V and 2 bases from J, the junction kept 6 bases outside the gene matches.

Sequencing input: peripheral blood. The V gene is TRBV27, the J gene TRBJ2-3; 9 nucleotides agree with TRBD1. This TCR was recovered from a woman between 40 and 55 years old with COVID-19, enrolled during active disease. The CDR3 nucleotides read TGTGCCAGCAGAAGAGGACAGGGGTACACAGATACGCAGTATTTT. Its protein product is CASRRGQGYTDTQYF.